The 12 T cell receptor beta chains given below trace back to one sample, sequenced in a study of blood T cell repertoires in COVID-19. The repertoire was sequenced with immunoSEQ multiplex PCR; TCRdb's copy has only in-frame clones and lacks some. This table holds some 220,000 clones, about 86% found once. The material sequenced was peripheral blood. The receptors were sampled from a woman aged 55-69 years with acute or convalescent COVID-19.

This chain links TRBV6-5 with TRBJ1-4; the D gene is possibly TRBD1 (6 bases). Trimming pared 6 bases from V and 4 bases from J, leaving 9 bases between. The CDR3 sequence is 13 residues long. Germline V CDR1 and CDR2: MNHEY, SVGAGI. CDR3 sequence (DNA): TGTGCCAGCAGCAGGGGAAATAATGAAAAACTGTTTTTT. Amino acids: CASSRGNNEKLFF.

The V and J genes are TRBV6-2 or TRBV6-3 and TRBJ1-1; TRBD1 aligns across 9 bases. The CDR3 runs to 13 residues. V lost 4 bases and J lost 3; bases outside the gene matches: 0. Germline V CDR1 and CDR2: MNHEY, SVGEGT. The CDR3 DNA follows: TGTGCCAGCAGTTGGACAGGGGACACTGAAGCTTTCTTT. Amino acid sequence: CASSWTGDTEAFF.

In its sample, this clone was seen a few times. The rearrangement joins TRBV19 to TRBJ1-2; TRBD1 aligns across 8 bases. Germline V lookup: CDR1 LNHDA, CDR2 SQIVND (reference sequence). Unmatched junction bases numbered 5, after V lost 7 bases and J lost 4 bases. The length of the CDR3 is 13 residues. CDR3 residues: CASMSGGGYGYTF. The CDR3 nucleotides are TGTGCCAGTATGTCAGGGGGCGGCTATGGCTACACCTTC.

This sequence joins TRBV30 and TRBJ2-5; 8 nucleotides line up with TRBD2. CDR3 size: 13 residues. The J segment lost 4 bases and the V segment lost 5 bases, leaving 6 bases of the junction unmatched. Germline V gene lookup returns CDR1 GTSNPN and CDR2 SVGIG (reference sequence). CDR3 DNA: TGTGCCTGGGCCCCGGGGGGGGGAGAGACCCAGTACTTC. It codes for CAWAPGGGETQYF.

The chain uses TRBV5-6 and TRBJ1-2, with 8 bases matching TRBD1. After removal of 4 bases from V and 4 bases from J, the junction contained 6 bases not matched to a gene. The CDR3 length is 14 residues. CDR1 and CDR2 (germline): SGHDT, YYEEEE. DNA for the CDR3: TGTGCCAGCAGCAAAGACAGGGGCGGCTATGGCTACACCTTC. This encodes CASSKDRGGYGYTF.

The chain uses TRBV6-5 and TRBJ1-1, with 8 nucleotides matching TRBD1. There are 12 residues in the CDR3. Germline V CDR1 and CDR2: MNHEY, SVGAGI. Trimming removed 6 bases from V and 7 bases from J; junction bases left unmatched: 4. The CDR3: CASSLGQGEAFF. The CDR3 DNA is TGTGCCAGCAGCCTAGGACAGGGTGAAGCTTTCTTT.

V usage is TRBV7-2 and J usage is TRBJ1-5, with D unresolved. V lost 1 base and J 6 bases, leaving 19 bases between the germline ends. The CDR3 covers 17 residues. Looked up from germline, CDR1 is SGHTA and CDR2 is FQGNSA. The CDR3 coding sequence is TGTGCCAGCAGCTTAGGAATCTCCTCCGGTTTCGGTCAGCCCCAGCATTTT. Translating it yields CASSLGISSGFGQPQHF.

The CDR3 DNA reads as TGTGCCAGCAGCTTGGACAGGCTGTTAGGCTACACCTTC. This codes for CASSLDRLLGYTF. The chain joins TRBV12-3 or TRBV12-4 to TRBJ1-2; 7 nucleotides match TRBD1. There are 13 residues in the CDR3. Unmatched junction bases numbered 9, after V lost 6 bases and J lost 8 bases.

V and J are TRBV19 and TRBJ1-1; 7 positions agree with TRBD1. Germline V gene data show CDR1 as LNHDA and CDR2 as SQIVND (reference sequence). The V segment lost 6 bases and the J segment 3 bases; nucleotides outside the gene matches: 13. The CDR3 totals 16 residues. The CDR3 coding sequence is TGTGCCAGTAGCCCGGACAGGTCAAGGGGATACACTGAAGCTTTCTTT. Protein sequence: CASSPDRSRGYTEAFF.

The chain has TRBV30 and TRBJ2-3, with TRBD2 matching 7 bases. The CDR3 totals 12 residues. V lost 0 bases to trimming and J lost 8 bases; unmatched junction nucleotides: 2. Germline V gives CDR1 GTSNPN, CDR2 SVGIG (reference sequence). The CDR3 DNA reads as TGTGCCTGGAGTGTCTGGGGGGGTACGCAGTATTTT. This translates into CAWSVWGGTQYF.

Only one count was recorded for this clone. This chain uses TRBV7-9 with TRBJ2-2; D is unclear. V was trimmed by 4 bases and J by 4 bases, leaving 22 bases between them. The CDR3 runs to 18 residues. Germline loops: CDR1 SEHNR, CDR2 FQNEAQ (reference sequence). CDR3 in amino acids: CASSSTLGSRLSTGELFF. DNA for the CDR3: TGTGCCAGCAGCTCCACCCTGGGCAGTCGATTGAGCACCGGGGAGCTGTTTTTT.

This rearrangement joins TRBV5-6 to TRBJ2-7; unclear D gene. This CDR3 has 12 amino acids. In germline, CDR1 is SGHDT, CDR2 YYEEEE. Trimming took off 3 bases at V and 10 bases at J, with 14 bases between the two ends. CDR3 sequence: CASSSSGVPQYF. The CDR3 DNA reads TGTGCCAGCAGCTCGAGTGGTGTTCCCCAGTACTTC. The variable domain in full, with the rest retrieved from reference TRBV5-6 and TRBJ2-7, is DAGVTQSPTHLIKTRGQQVTLRCSPKSGHDTVSWYQQALGQGPQFIFQYYEEEERQRGNFPDRFSGHQFPNYSSELNVNALLLGDSALYLCASSSSGVPQYFGPGTRLTVT.